This T cell receptor beta chain was sequenced during a study of blood T cell repertoires in COVID-19. Assay: immunoSEQ multiplex PCR; the TCRdb copy retains only in-frame clones and omits some. Here the sample spans approximately 470,000 clones, 87% being singletons. Ages ranged from roughly 18 to 95 years, with residence in approximately 23 US areas. Cohorts were determined from participant-reported clinical history. Symptom resolution, clearance, or two negative PCRs marked donors in Cohort 3 as recovered. Germline-derived CDR1 and CDR2 are MNHEY and SMNVEV (reference sequence). This CDR3 is built from 14 residues. Deletions cut 3 bases from V and 6 bases from J, with 12 bases between.

The receptor comes from a woman aged 18-29 years who had recovered from COVID-19. The J gene is TRBJ1-5, the V gene TRBV27, with D possibly TRBD1 on 5 matching bases. Sequencing was carried out using PBMCs or T cells enriched from blood (not recorded which). CDR3 DNA: TGTGCCAGCAGTTTGGGCCAGGGTGGTCAGCCCCAGCATTTT. The encoded protein is CASSLGQGGQPQHF.